This TCR beta chain derives from a study of CD8 T cells in Susac syndrome (dated by TCRdb to between 2018 and 2021). Context from the whole study: The study used repertoire sequencing to test whether antigen drove CD8+ T cell activation and differentiation in Susac syndrome.

The table lists this clonotype with a count of one. What this receptor recognizes is not known. No qualities accompany the bases; no much larger clone lies one base away. One read is thin evidence. The research as a whole found: The number of individuals in the TCR sequencing and HLA analysis was acknowledged as relatively small.

The CDR3, cysteine through phenylalanine, is 16 amino acids long. The CDR3 DNA has 48 bases and is translated from base 1. V ends up 4 bases short and J 6 bases short, with an unmatched junction base count of 11. The germline V gene provides CDR1 SGHDN and CDR2 FVKESK. Peripheral blood CD8+ and CD4+ T cells from healthy donors, Susac syndrome patients and multiple sclerosis patients were profiled using high-throughput TCR beta sequencing. The multiple sclerosis controls were treatment-naive patients who had stable or active relapsing-remitting disease and met the revised McDonald criteria. Bulk CD8+ and CD4+ T cells were purified magnetically by negative isolation, whereas CD8+ TEMRA cells were enriched by FACS. Blood was drawn into EDTA tubes, processed within 24 hours, and PBMCs were isolated by density gradient centrifugation. PBMCs intended for TCR sequencing were cryopreserved in liquid nitrogen and thawed later in a water bath at 37 degrees C. The sorted or isolated CD4+, CD8+ and CD8+ TEMRA cells reached a purity of at least 90%.

RNA was extracted using the RNeasy kit, and about 0.5 to 1 ug of the RNA was reverse transcribed with random hexamers. TCR beta CDR3 regions were amplified with the immunoSEQ multiplex PCR assay covering 54 Vbeta and 13 Jbeta segments. PCR amplification bias was corrected using a synthetic template baseline for primer optimization and computational correction. The published analysis was carried out like this. Only productive sequences were kept, with reads annotated to V, D and J genes according to IMGT and analyzed in immunoSEQ Analyzer. Clonality was computed as one minus Shannon entropy normalized by log2 of the number of productive unique sequences. For each patient and control, public and private clones were evaluated within the 100 most prevalent clones. Susac-specific clones were defined as absent from healthy and MS cohorts, over a thousand published viral clones and other ImmuneACCESS disease sequences. TCRdb itself trimmed the public reads at Q25 with fastp, ran MiXCR and retained productive beta chains. Each record represents a unique CDR3 protein, reported with the most common genes and DNA among its rows. The V and J calls, along with clone size, are taken from TCRdb and not from the paper's own processing. The sample records 250,000 or so distinct CDR3 sequences, 93% of which are singletons. Around 0.07% of the sample is taken by the ten largest.

The origin of this receptor is a human donor with multiple sclerosis. The specimen sequenced was CD4+ T cells from PBMCs. The V gene is TRBV14 and the J gene is TRBJ2-1; TRBD1 matches 8 bases in the middle. The CDR3 here reads CASSPLKDRVSNEQFF. Here is the DNA: TGTGCCAGCAGCCCCCTGAAGGACAGGGTTAGCAATGAGCAGTTCTTC.